This T cell receptor beta chain was found in a study of early T cells in non-severe SARS-CoV-2 infection. Study-level information: Whole-blood bulk RNA, unsorted, was sequenced, and chains were unpaired.

Unique molecular identifiers were affixed to single, distinct cDNA molecules. Via MiXCR, TCRdb re-called the 5' RACE reads, giving one row per CDR3 protein. The sample includes roughly 28,000 distinct CDR3 sequences, around 5% of them seen just once. There are 14 residues in the CDR3. The J segment lost 5 bases and the V segment lost 5 bases, leaving 3 bases of the junction unmatched. Germline-derived CDR1 and CDR2 are SGHAT and FQNNGV. This clonotype showed up many times. Its antigen is undetermined. Broader study findings: In VDJdb matching, anti-spike CD8 responses were favored while private and CD4 specificities went missing.

The chain uses TRBV11-2 and TRBJ1-3; 10 positions match TRBD1. Sequencing was carried out using whole blood. The sequence was obtained from an adult who was a healthcare worker with PCR-confirmed SARS-CoV-2 infection or an uninfected control (not recorded which). The CDR3 DNA follows: TGTGCCAGCAGCGCGACAGGGGGCCGAAACACCATATATTTT. Its translation: CASSATGGRNTIYF.